Each of the 19 T cell receptor beta chains below was sequenced from the same sample in a study of beta chain features in type 1 diabetes. Findings and limits, study-wide: There was a moderate but significant shortening of TCRB CDR3s in all four CD4+ subsets of Type 1 diabetes patients.

Reverse transcription of all isolated RNA meant that expressed TCRB transcripts were sequenced. The assay was immunoSEQ multiplex PCR, and TCRdb's table has in-frame clones only and misses some. The sample has around 16,000 clones, roughly 72% seen once. Antigen specificity for these receptors is unknown. Sequenced input: stem cell memory CD4+ T cells from blood. The receptors were sampled from a man aged 30 to 39 with type 1 diabetes.

The chain combines TRBV19 with TRBJ1-1, with D possibly matching TRBD1 (6 bases). In germline, CDR1 is LNHDA, CDR2 SQIVND (reference sequence). This CDR3 is built from 13 residues. V was shortened by 6 bases and J by 8 bases, with 16 bases between the two germline ends. The CDR3 here is CASRNRGQSEAFF. In DNA, the CDR3 is TGTGCCAGTAGGAATCGCGGACAGTCCGAAGCTTTCTTT.

The chain employs TRBV21-1 and TRBJ2-1; the DNA was not compared with TRBD2, the D call given in the table. TRBV21-1 is tagged as a pseudogene. The CDR3 is 18 residues long. The CDR3 coding sequence is TGTGCCAGCAGCCCATGGCGGCGGGGAAGGAAACCCTACAATGAGCAGTTCTTC. Its protein product is CASSPWRRGRKPYNEQFF.

The V and J genes are TRBV11-2 and TRBJ1-5; unclear D gene. V lost 1 base and J 3 bases, leaving 13 bases between the germline ends. The CDR3 sequence is 16 residues long. Germline V gives CDR1 SGHAT, CDR2 FQNNGV. CDR3 bases: TGTGCCAGCAGCTTAGGGGCACCCGGTCTCAATCAGCCCCAGCATTTT. As protein: CASSLGAPGLNQPQHF.

This chain links TRBV14 with TRBJ1-6, with TRBD1 identical over 10 bases. CDR1 and CDR2 (germline): SGHDN, FVKESK. Germline trimming cut 5 bases from V and 10 bases from J; bases unmatched to any gene: 5. The CDR3 extends over 14 amino acids. The CDR3 nucleotides are TGTGCCAGCAGCTCGACAGGGGGCTACTCACCCCTCCACTTT. Amino acids: CASSSTGGYSPLHF. The full variable domain, completed using reference TRBV14 and TRBJ1-6, is EAGVTQFPSHSVIEKGQTVTLRCDPISGHDNLYWYRRVMGKEIKFLLHFVKESKQDESGMPNNRFLAERTGGTYSTLKVQPAELEDSGVYFCASSSTGGYSPLHFGNGTRLTVT.

This clone was seen more than once but under ten times. J is TRBJ2-7 and V is TRBV15; D is possibly TRBD1 (6 bases). V was cut by 0 bases and J by 3 bases, with 18 bases left in between. The germline V gene has CDR1 LNHNV and CDR2 YYDKDF (reference sequence). The CDR3 is 17 residues long. CDR3 coding DNA: TGTGCCACCAGCAGAGATCCCCCGGGACACCAAGGCTACGAGCAGTACTTC. Translating gives CATSRDPPGHQGYEQYF.

This clone turned up a few times. Mismatch with germline at one junction end may stem from a read error. This chain joins TRBV19 and TRBJ2-1; 10 nucleotides match TRBD1. This CDR3 is 12 amino acids long. Germline V gives CDR1 LNHDA, CDR2 SQIVND (reference sequence). The CDR3 DNA sequence: TGTGCCAGTAGTACAGACAGGGGGCTGAGGCTCTTC. Translating it yields CASSTDRGLRLF.

This rearrangement joins TRBV29-1 to TRBJ2-7; 8 bases fit TRBD2. CDR3 size: 14 residues. The J segment lost 2 bases and the V segment lost 1 base, leaving 4 bases of the junction unmatched. Germline assignment: CDR1 SQVTM and CDR2 ANQGSEA. CDR3 DNA: TGCAGCGTTGAAGTTAGGCGGGGGGCCTACGAGCAGTACTTC. Its protein is CSVEVRRGAYEQYF.

The chain carries TRBV5-4 and TRBJ2-3; D is uncertain. Germline lookup yields CDR1 SGHNT and CDR2 YYREEE (reference sequence). The CDR3 sequence is 16 residues long. Trimming stripped 3 bases from V and 0 bases from J, with 14 bases between. The CDR3, as DNA: TGTGCCAGCAGCTCAGGTGGGCCTTCTAGCACAGATACGCAGTATTTT. This gives the protein CASSSGGPSSTDTQYF.

V gene TRBV15 combines with J gene TRBJ2-5, with 10 nucleotides matching TRBD2. CDR1 and CDR2 from the germline V gene are LNHNV and YYDKDF (reference sequence). The V and J ends lost 5 bases and 4 bases, in that order; junction bases with no gene match: 10. The CDR3 covers 16 residues. The CDR3 here is CATSPPASGGGETQYF. In nucleotides, the CDR3 is TGTGCCACCAGCCCCCCGGCCAGCGGGGGGGGAGAGACCCAGTACTTC.

This sequence joins TRBV29-1 and TRBJ2-3, with D possibly matching TRBD2 (5 bases). V shed 8 bases and J shed 0 bases, with 12 bases lying between them. Germline V gene sequence: CDR1 SQVTM, CDR2 ANQGSEA. The CDR3 loop spans 13 amino acids. Here the CDR3 reads CSSRADSTDTQYF. As DNA, the CDR3 is TGCAGCTCACGAGCGGACAGCACAGATACGCAGTATTTT.

The V gene is TRBV6-5, the J gene TRBJ1-1, with D unresolved. V gave up 6 bases and J gave up 5 bases, with 13 bases separating them. The CDR3 runs 13 residues. From germline, CDR1 is MNHEY and CDR2 SVGAGI. The CDR3 region has the DNA TGTGCCAGCAGCGAGGGAGGGAGTACTGAAGCTTTCTTT. Its protein product is CASSEGGSTEAFF.

The J gene is TRBJ2-3, the V gene TRBV30, with unresolved D. The CDR3 length is 12 residues. The V gene's germline CDR1 is GTSNPN and CDR2 SVGIG (reference sequence). V lost 3 bases, J lost 1 base, and 5 bases lay in between. The CDR3 spells CAWRPGTDTQYF. The CDR3, as DNA: TGTGCCTGGAGACCGGGCACAGATACGCAGTATTTT.

V gene TRBV9 combines with J gene TRBJ2-4; 10 bases match TRBD2. With V trimmed by 0 bases and J by 6 bases, 3 bases remained unmatched. In germline, CDR1 is SGDLS, CDR2 YYNGEE. This CDR3 has 15 residues. In DNA, the CDR3 is TGTGCCAGCAGCGTAGAAGCGGGAGGGCTAAACATTCAGTACTTC. This gives the protein CASSVEAGGLNIQYF.

This sequence joins TRBV2 and TRBJ2-3; D gene uncertain. The CDR3 covers 15 residues. V lost 4 bases and J 1 base, leaving 12 bases between the germline ends. CDR1 and CDR2 (germline): SNHLY, FYNNEI. The CDR3 region has the DNA TGTGCCAGCAGTGGTCGGGTCGGAGGCACAGATACGCAGTATTTT. Translated: CASSGRVGGTDTQYF.

This chain links TRBV5-1 with TRBJ2-1, with 7 positions matching TRBD1. Trimming at V came to 2 bases and at J to 6 bases, leaving 8 bases not matched to a gene. Germline CDR1 and CDR2: SGHRS and YFSETQ. This CDR3 has 15 amino acids. CDR3 loop: CASSFPDSGGNEQFF. DNA for the CDR3: TGCGCCAGCAGCTTCCCGGATTCAGGGGGCAATGAGCAGTTCTTC.

This clone was seen more than once but under ten times. The chain employs TRBV6-6 and TRBJ2-3; tentatively, D is TRBD2 (5 bases). V lost 7 bases and J 1 base, leaving 9 bases between the germline ends. Germline V gives CDR1 MNHNY, CDR2 SVGAGI (reference sequence). The CDR3 sequence is 13 residues long. CDR3 residues: CASIPGGTDTQYF. The CDR3 DNA reads as TGTGCCAGCATCCCCGGGGGCACAGATACGCAGTATTTT.

This rearrangement joins TRBV10-3 to TRBJ1-4, with D hard to call. The CDR3 length is 13 residues. V lost 4 bases, J lost 6 bases, and 9 bases lay in between. Germline V gene sequence: CDR1 ENHRY, CDR2 SYGVKD. CDR3 sequence (DNA): TGTGCCATCAGTGGGGGAGTTGATGAAAAACTGTTTTTT. Protein: CAISGGVDEKLFF.

This clone was counted between two and nine times. The V call is TRBV19, the J call TRBJ2-7; TRBD1 is a possible D gene (6 bases). The CDR3 runs to 15 residues. The ends were cut back, 0 bases at V and 5 bases at J, with 14 bases in the middle. Germline V lookup: CDR1 LNHDA, CDR2 SQIVND (reference sequence). CDR3 region: CASSIDARGRNEQYF. The DNA of the CDR3 is TGTGCCAGTAGTATAGACGCCAGGGGAAGGAACGAGCAGTACTTC.

This clone was found a few times. The rearrangement links TRBV28 to TRBJ1-2, with 7 bases fitting TRBD1. CDR1 is MDHEN and CDR2 is SYDVKM in the germline V gene. The trim removed 2 bases at V and 6 bases at J, leaving 9 bases unmatched. The CDR3 extends over 15 amino acids. DNA of the CDR3: TGTGCCAGCAGTTTACAAGGGGGCCTTGGGGATGGCTACACCTTC. Residues: CASSLQGGLGDGYTF.